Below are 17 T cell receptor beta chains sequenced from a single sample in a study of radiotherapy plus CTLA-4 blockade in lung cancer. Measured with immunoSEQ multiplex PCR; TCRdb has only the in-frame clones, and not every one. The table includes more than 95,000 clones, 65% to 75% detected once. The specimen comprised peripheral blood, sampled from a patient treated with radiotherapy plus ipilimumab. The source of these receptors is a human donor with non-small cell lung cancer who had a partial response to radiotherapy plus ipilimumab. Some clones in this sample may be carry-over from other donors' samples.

CDR3: CASRLSSGRAVNEQFF. The CDR3 coding sequence is TGTGCCAGCCGACTATCTAGCGGGAGGGCCGTAAATGAGCAGTTCTTC. The gene calls are TRBV28 and TRBJ2-1; 12 bases agree with TRBD2. The germline gives CDR1 MDHEN, CDR2 SYDVKM. V lost 8 bases to trimming and J lost 7 bases; unmatched junction nucleotides: 12. The CDR3 length is 16 residues.

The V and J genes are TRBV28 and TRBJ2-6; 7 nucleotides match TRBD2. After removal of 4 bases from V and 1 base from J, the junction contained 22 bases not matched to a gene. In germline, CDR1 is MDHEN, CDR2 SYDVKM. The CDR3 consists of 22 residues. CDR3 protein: CASSSPSRGSGWGGSGANVLTF. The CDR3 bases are TGTGCCAGCAGTTCCCCAAGTAGGGGTAGCGGGTGGGGGGGGTCTGGGGCCAACGTCCTGACTTTC.

The CDR3 DNA follows: TGTGCCAGCAGCCGGCATTTTAGCGGGGTTTACAATGAGCAGTTCTTC. Translated: CASSRHFSGVYNEQFF. The V call is TRBV5-4, the J call TRBJ2-1, with 8 positions matching TRBD2. V was pared by 4 bases and J by 4 bases, with 10 bases of the junction left unmatched. The CDR3 extends over 16 amino acids. Germline V gene lookup returns CDR1 SGHNT and CDR2 YYREEE (reference sequence).

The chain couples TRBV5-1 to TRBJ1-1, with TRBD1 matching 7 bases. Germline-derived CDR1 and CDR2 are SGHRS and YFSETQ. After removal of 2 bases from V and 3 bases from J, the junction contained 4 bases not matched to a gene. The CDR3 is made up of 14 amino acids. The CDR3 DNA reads TGCGCCAGCAGCTTCCGCAGGGGGGACACTGAAGCTTTCTTT. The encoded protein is CASSFRRGDTEAFF.

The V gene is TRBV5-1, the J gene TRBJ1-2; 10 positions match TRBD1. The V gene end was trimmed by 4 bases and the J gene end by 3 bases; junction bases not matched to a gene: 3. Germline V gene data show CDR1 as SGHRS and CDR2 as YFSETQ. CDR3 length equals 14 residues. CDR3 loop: CASSGTGDDYGYTF. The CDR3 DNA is TGCGCCAGCAGCGGGACAGGGGACGACTATGGCTACACCTTC.

Here the CDR3 reads CASSHYRDQPQHF. Here the CDR3 DNA reads TGTGCCAGCAGCCATTACAGGGATCAGCCCCAGCATTTT. The chain employs TRBV7-8 and TRBJ1-5, with D perhaps matching TRBD1 (6 bases). Trimming took off 5 bases at V and 5 bases at J, with 10 bases between the two ends. This CDR3 comprises 13 residues. Germline-derived CDR1 and CDR2 are SGHVS and FQNEAQ. The full variable domain, in which reference TRBV7-8 and TRBJ1-5 provide the parts outside the CDR3, is GAGVSQSPRYKVAKRGQDVALRCDPISGHVSLFWYQQALGQGPEFLTYFQNEAQLDKSGLPSDRFFAERPEGSVSTLKIQRTQQEDSAVYLCASSHYRDQPQHFGDGTRLSIL.

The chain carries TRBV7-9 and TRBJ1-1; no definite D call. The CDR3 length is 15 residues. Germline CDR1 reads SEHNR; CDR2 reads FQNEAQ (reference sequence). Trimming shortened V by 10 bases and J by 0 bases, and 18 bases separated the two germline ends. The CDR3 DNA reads TGTGCCATCGGCCCCGGGGTTATACTGAACACTGAAGCTTTCTTT. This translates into CAIGPGVILNTEAFF.

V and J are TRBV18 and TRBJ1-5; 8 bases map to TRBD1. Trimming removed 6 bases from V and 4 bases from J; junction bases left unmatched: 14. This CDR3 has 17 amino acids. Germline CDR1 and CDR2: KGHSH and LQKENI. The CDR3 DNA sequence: TGTGCCAGCTCCCAGCATCGAGGACAGGGTAAAAATCAGCCCCAGCATTTT. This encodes CASSQHRGQGKNQPQHF.

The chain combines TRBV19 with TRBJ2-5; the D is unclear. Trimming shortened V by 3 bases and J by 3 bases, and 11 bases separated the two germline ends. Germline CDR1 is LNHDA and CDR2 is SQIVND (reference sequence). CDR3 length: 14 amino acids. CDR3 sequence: CASSMGHPKETQYF. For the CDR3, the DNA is TGTGCCAGTAGTATGGGCCATCCCAAAGAGACCCAGTACTTC.

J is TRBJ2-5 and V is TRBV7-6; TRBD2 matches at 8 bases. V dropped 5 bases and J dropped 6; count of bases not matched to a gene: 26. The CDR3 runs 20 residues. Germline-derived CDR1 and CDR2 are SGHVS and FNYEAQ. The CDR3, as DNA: TGTGCCAGCAGCCCCGGGACTGGCGGGGGTAGCGGGAAAGGCGGAAAGACCCAGTACTTC. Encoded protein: CASSPGTGGGSGKGGKTQYF.

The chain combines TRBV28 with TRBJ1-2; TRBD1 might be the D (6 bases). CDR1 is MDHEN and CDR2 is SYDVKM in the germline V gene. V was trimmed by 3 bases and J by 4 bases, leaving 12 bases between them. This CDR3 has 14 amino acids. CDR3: CASSFVARGYGYTF. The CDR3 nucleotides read TGTGCCAGCAGTTTTGTCGCCAGGGGCTATGGCTACACCTTC.

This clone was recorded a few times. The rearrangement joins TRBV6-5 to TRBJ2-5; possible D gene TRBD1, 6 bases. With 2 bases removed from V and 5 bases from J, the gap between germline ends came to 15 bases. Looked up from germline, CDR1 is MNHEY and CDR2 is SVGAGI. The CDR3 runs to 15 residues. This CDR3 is CASSYQGLAGETQYF. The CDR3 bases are TGTGCCAGCAGTTACCAGGGGCTCGCTGGGGAGACCCAGTACTTC.

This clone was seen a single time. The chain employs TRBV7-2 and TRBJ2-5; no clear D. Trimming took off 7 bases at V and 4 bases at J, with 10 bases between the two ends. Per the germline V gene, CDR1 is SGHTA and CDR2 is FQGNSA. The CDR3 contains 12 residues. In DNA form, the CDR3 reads TGTGCCAGCACCGCAGGTAGAGAGACCCAGTACTTC. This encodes CASTAGRETQYF.

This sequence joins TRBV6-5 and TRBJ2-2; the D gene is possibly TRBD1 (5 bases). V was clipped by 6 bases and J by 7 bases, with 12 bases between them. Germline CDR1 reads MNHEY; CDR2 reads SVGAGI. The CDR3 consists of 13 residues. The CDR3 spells CASSSLGVGELFF. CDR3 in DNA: TGTGCCAGCAGCTCCCTAGGGGTCGGGGAGCTGTTTTTT.

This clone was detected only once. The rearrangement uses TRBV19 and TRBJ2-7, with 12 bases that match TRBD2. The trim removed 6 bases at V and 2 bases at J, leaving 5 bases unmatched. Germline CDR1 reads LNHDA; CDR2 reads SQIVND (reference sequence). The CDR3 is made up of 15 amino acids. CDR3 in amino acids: CASSLLAGGPYEQYF. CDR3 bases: TGTGCCAGTAGCCTCCTAGCGGGAGGGCCCTACGAGCAGTACTTC. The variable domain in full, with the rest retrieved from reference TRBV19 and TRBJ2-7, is DGGITQSPKYLFRKEGQNVTLSCEQNLNHDAMYWYRQDPGQGLRLIYYSQIVNDFQKGDIAEGYSVSREKKESFPLTVTSAQKNPTAFYLCASSLLAGGPYEQYFGPGTRLTVT.

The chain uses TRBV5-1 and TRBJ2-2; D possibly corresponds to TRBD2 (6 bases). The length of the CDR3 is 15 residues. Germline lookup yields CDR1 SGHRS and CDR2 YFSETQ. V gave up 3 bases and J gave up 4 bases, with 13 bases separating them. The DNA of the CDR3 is TGCGCCAGCAGCTCTCTGCGGGGTTTCACCGGGGAGCTGTTTTTT. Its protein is CASSSLRGFTGELFF.

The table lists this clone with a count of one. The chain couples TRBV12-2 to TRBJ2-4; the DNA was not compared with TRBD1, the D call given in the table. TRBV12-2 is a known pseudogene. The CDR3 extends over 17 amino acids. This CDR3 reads CASRLMRRTFAKNIQYF. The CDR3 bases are TGTGCAAGTCGCCTAATGAGAAGGACATTCGCCAAAAACATTCAGTACTTC.